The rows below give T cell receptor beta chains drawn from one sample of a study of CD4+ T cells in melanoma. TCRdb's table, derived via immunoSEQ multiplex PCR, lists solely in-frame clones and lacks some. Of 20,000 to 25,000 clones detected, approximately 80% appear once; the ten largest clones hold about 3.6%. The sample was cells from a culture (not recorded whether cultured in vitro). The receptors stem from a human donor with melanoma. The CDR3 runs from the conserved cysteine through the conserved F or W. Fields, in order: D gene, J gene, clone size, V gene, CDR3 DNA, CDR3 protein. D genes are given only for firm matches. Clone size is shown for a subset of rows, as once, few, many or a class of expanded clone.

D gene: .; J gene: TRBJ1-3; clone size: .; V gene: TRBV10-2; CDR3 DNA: TGCGCCGTTCGGATTAGCGGCTCTGGAAACACCATATATTTT; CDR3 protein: CAVRISGSGNTIYF
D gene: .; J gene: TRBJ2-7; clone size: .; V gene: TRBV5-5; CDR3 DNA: TGTGCCAGCAGCTCCCCAGGGGTCGCAGGGTGGTACGAGCAGTACTTC; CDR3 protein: CASSSPGVAGWYEQYF
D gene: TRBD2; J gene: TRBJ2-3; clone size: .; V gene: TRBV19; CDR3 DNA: TGTGCCAGTAGGGGACTAGCGGGGGGGGAAGATACGCAGTATTTT; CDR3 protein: CASRGLAGGEDTQYF
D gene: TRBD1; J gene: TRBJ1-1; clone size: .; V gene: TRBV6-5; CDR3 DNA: TGTGCCAGCAGTTACGGAGCAGGGGGGGTTGGTGCTTTCTTT; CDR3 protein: CASSYGAGGVGAFF
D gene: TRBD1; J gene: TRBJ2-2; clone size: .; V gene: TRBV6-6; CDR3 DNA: TGTGCCAGCAGTTACGGGGACAGCTTTTACACCGGGGAGCTGTTTTTT; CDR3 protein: CASSYGDSFYTGELFF
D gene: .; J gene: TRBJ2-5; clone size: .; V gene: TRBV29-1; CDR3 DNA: TGCAGCGTTGAAGCACAGACGGAGACCCAGTACTTC; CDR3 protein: CSVEAQTETQYF
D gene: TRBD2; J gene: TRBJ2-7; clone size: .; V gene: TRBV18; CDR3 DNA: TGTGCCAGCTCAACTGAGACTAGCGGAGCCTACGAGCAGTACTTC; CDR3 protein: CASSTETSGAYEQYF
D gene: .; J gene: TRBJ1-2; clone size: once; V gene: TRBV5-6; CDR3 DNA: TGTGCCAGCAGCCCATTCACAGAGAATGGCTACACCTTC; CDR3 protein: CASSPFTENGYTF
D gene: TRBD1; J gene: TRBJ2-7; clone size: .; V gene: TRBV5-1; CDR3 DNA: TGCGCCAGCAGCTTGTCCACAGGGGGCTCCTACGAGCAGTACTTC; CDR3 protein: CASSLSTGGSYEQYF
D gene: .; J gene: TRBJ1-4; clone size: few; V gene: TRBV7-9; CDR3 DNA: TGTGCCAGCAGCTTCGGCAGGCTGGAAAAACTGTTTTTT; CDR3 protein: CASSFGRLEKLFF
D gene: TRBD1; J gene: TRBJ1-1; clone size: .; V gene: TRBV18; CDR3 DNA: TGTGCCAGCTCTAAGGGACAGGGGAGGTTGAACACTGAAGCTTTCTTT; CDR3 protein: CASSKGQGRLNTEAFF
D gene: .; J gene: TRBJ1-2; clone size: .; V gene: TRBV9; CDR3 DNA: TGTGCCAGCAGCGTAGATCACGGACCTAACTATGGCTACACCTTC; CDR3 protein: CASSVDHGPNYGYTF
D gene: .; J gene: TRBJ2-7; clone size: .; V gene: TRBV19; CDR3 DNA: TGTGCCAGTAGTATTCGGTCCTTAGGGGACCGCGAGCAGTACTTC; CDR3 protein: CASSIRSLGDREQYF
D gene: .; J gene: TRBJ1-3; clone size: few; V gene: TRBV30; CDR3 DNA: TGTGCCTGGACCGAGGGAGGGTTGGGCTCTGGAAACACCATATATTTT; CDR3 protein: CAWTEGGLGSGNTIYF
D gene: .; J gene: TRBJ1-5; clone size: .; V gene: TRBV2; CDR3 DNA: TGTGCCAGCAGCCTCGATCAGCCCCAGCATTTT; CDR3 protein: CASSLDQPQHF
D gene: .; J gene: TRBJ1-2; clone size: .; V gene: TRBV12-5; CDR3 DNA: TGTGCTAGTGGTTTTGGACAGACCAGCTACACCTTC; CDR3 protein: CASGFGQTSYTF
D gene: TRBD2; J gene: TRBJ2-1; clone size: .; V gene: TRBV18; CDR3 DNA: TGTGCCAGCTCACCCCCGGGAGGTAGCTCCTACAATGAGCAGTTCTTC; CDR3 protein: CASSPPGGSSYNEQFF
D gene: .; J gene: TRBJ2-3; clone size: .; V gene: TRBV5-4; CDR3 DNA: TGTGCCAGCAGCTTGGCCCTTCCCACGGGGGCCTACACAGATACGCAGTATTTT; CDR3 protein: CASSLALPTGAYTDTQYF
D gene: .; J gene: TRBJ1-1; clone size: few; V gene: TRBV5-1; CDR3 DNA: TGCGCCAGCAGCAACAACAGGGCGAACACTGAAGCTTTCTTT; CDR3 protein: CASSNNRANTEAFF
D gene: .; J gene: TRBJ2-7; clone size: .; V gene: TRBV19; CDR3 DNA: TGTGCCAGTAGTATCCCCAGGGGCCGACACTCCTACGAGCAGTACTTC; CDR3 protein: CASSIPRGRHSYEQYF
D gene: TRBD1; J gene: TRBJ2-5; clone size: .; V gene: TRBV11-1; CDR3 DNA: TGTGCCAGCAGCTCGGGACAGGGGGTAAAAGAGACCCAGTACTTC; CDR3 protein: CASSSGQGVKETQYF
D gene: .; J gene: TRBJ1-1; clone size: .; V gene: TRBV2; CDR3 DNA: TGTGCCAGCAGAAGGGGAGGGATAACTATGAACACTGAAGCTTTCTTT; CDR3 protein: CASRRGGITMNTEAFF
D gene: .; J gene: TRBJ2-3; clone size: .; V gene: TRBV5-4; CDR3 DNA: TGTGCCAGCAGCTTGGCAGGACAGACAGATACGCAGTATTTT; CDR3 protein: CASSLAGQTDTQYF